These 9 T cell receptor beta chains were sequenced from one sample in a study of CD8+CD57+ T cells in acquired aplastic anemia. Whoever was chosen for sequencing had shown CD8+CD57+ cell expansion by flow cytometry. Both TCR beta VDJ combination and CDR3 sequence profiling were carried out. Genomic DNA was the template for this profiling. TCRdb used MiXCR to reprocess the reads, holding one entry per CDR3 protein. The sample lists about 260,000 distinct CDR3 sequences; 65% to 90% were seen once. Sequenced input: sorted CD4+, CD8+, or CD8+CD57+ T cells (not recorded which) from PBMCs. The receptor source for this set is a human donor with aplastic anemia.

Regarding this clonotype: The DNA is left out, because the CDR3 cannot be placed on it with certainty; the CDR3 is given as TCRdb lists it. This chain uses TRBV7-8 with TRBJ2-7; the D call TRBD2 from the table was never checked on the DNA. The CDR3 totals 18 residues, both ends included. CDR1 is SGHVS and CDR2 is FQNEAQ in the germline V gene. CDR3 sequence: CASSLAGGPTTQYFGPGV.

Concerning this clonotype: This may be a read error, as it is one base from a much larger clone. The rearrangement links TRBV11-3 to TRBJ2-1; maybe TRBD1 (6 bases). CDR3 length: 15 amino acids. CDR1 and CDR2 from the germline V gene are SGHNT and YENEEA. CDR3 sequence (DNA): TGTGCCAGCAGCATAGATCTGACAGGCTACAATGAGCAGTTCTTC. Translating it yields CASSIDLTGYNEQFF.

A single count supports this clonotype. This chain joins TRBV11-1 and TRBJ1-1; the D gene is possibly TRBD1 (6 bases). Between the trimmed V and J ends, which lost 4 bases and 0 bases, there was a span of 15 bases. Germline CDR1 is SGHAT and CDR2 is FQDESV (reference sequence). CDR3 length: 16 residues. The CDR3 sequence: CASSSSQGVMNTEAFF. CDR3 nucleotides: TGTGCCAGCAGCTCCTCACAGGGTGTAATGAACACTGAAGCTTTCTTT.

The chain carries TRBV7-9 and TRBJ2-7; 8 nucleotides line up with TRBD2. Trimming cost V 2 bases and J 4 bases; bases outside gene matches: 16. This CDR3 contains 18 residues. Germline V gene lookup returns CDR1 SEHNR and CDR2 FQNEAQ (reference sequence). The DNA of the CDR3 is TGTGCCAGCAGCTTACGGCTAGCGGGCCACAATGTTCAGTACGAGCAGTACGTC. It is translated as CASSLRLAGHNVQYEQYV.

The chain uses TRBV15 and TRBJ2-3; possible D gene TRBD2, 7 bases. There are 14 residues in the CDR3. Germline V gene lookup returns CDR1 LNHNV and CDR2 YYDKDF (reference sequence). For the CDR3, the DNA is TGTTGCGCCAGCGGGGACGGGGGCCCAGATACGCAGTATTTT. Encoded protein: CCASGDGGPDTQYF.

The CDR3 loop reads CASSETSVHETQYF. The CDR3 DNA reads TGTGCCAGCAGCGAAACTAGCGTTCACGAGACCCAGTACTTC. The chain links TRBV7-3 to TRBJ2-5, with TRBD2 matching 7 bases. Germline trimming cut 5 bases from V and 5 bases from J; bases unmatched to any gene: 8. Looked up from germline, CDR1 is SGHTA and CDR2 is FQGTGA. This CDR3 comprises 14 residues.

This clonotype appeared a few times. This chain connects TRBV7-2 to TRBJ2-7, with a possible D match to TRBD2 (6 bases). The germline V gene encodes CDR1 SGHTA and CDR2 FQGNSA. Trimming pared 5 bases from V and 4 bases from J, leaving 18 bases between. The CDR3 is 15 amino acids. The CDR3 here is CASSVERGGAYEQYF. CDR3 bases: TGTGCCAGCAGCGTTGAGCGAGGCGGGGCATACGAGCAGTACTTC.

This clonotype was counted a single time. In DNA, the CDR3 is TGTGCCAGCTCAAGACAGGCCAACGCCGACGAACACTACGTC. Translation gives CASSRQANADEHYV. This sequence joins TRBV7-3 and TRBJ2-7; the D gene is possibly TRBD1 (6 bases). This CDR3 comprises 14 residues. V was pared by 8 bases and J by 13 bases, with 27 bases between. CDR1 is SGHTA and CDR2 is FQGTGA in the germline V gene.

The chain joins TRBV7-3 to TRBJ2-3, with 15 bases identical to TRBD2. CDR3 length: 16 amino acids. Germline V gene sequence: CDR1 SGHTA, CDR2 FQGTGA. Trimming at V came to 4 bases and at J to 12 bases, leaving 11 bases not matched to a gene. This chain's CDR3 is CASSSSLAGLAGGQYF. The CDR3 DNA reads TGTGCCAGCAGCTCTTCCCTCGCGGGACTAGCGGGGGGCCAGTATTTT. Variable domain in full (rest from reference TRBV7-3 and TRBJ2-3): GAGVSQTPSNKVTEKGKYVELRCDPISGHTALYWYRQSLGQGPEFLIYFQGTGAADDSGLPNDRFFAVRPEGSVSTLKIQRTERGDSAVYLCASSSSLAGLAGGQYFGPGTRLTVL.